This TCR beta chain was captured in a study of OX40 agonist ivuxolimab in advanced cancers. Whole-study context: In this trial design, patients received ivuxolimab intravenously at 0.01 to 10 mg/kg every 2 weeks. Prior anti-PD-1, anti-PD-L1 or anti-CTLA-4 therapy did not bar entry, and more than 35% had some.

Patients with a history of autoimmune disease or on systemic immunosuppression were excluded. CDR1 and CDR2 (germline): MNHEY, SVGAGI. The CDR3 loop spans 12 amino acids. About this clone: Its antigen is unidentified.

Repertoires were generated with immunoSEQ multiplex PCR, while TCRdb's copy carries only in-frame clones and drops some. The sample has roughly 100,000 clones, around 85% seen once; the top ten hold less than 5%. Study results and limitations: Expanded clones tended on average to be more numerous among CD8+ T cells than CD4+.

This chain connects TRBV6-5 to TRBJ2-5; maybe TRBD1 (5 bases). Judging by the DNA end, TRBJ2-7 fits better; the J call may be wrong. The sample was CD4+ or CD8+ T cells sorted from blood, taken in a trial of the OX40 agonist ivuxolimab. This receptor was taken from an adult with an advanced solid tumor such as melanoma, head and neck, liver or kidney cancer. CDR3 nucleotide sequence: TGTGCCAGCAGCCACCAAGGGGTCGAGCAGTACTTC. This codes for CASSHQGVEQYF.